Shown below are 27 T cell receptor beta chains from a single sample sequenced in a study of OX40 agonist ivuxolimab in advanced cancers. Some clones are missing from TCRdb's copy, which holds only in-frame ones; the method was immunoSEQ multiplex PCR. The sample consists of 55,000 to 75,000 clones, 82% of them appearing once. The sample here was CD4+ or CD8+ T cells sorted from blood, taken in a trial of the OX40 agonist ivuxolimab. These TCRs come from an adult with an advanced solid tumor such as melanoma, head and neck, liver or kidney cancer.

This clone was picked up one time. The chain is built from TRBV6-1 and TRBJ2-1, with D perhaps matching TRBD1 (6 bases). The germline V and J ends were trimmed by 7 bases and 4 bases, with 14 bases remaining between them. The CDR3 contains 14 residues. The germline V gene encodes CDR1 MNHNS and CDR2 SASEGT. This chain's CDR3 is CASTRTRGYNEQFF. CDR3 in DNA: TGTGCCAGCACCCGGACAAGGGGGTACAATGAGCAGTTCTTC.

The chain employs TRBV4-1 and TRBJ2-1; 13 bases map to TRBD2. The CDR3 is 19 residues long. Trimming at V came to 2 bases and at J to 2 bases, leaving 9 bases not matched to a gene. Germline values: CDR1 MGHRA, CDR2 YSYEKL. The CDR3 is CASSQKLAGGVSPYNEQFF. In nucleotides, the CDR3 is TGCGCCAGCAGCCAAAAACTAGCGGGGGGGGTGTCGCCCTACAATGAGCAGTTCTTC.

V and J are TRBV5-1 and TRBJ1-3; no clear D. The CDR3 is 14 residues long. Germline V gene lookup returns CDR1 SGHRS and CDR2 YFSETQ. Trimming pared 4 bases from V and 0 bases from J, leaving 8 bases between. The CDR3 bases are TGCGCCAGCAGCCCCACGAACTCTGGAAACACCATATATTTT. Protein product: CASSPTNSGNTIYF. Combining the CDR3 with reference TRBV5-1 and TRBJ1-3 gives the whole variable domain KAGVTQTPRYLIKTRGQQVTLSCSPISGHRSVSWYQQTPGQGLQFLFEYFSETQRNKGNFPGRFSGRQFSNSRSEMNVSTLELGDSALYLCASSPTNSGNTIYFGEGSWLTVV.

The chain joins TRBV28 to TRBJ2-5; D not certain. The ends were cut back, 6 bases at V and 1 base at J, with 21 bases in the middle. The germline CDR1 and CDR2 sequences are MDHEN and SYDVKM. CDR3 length: 17 amino acids. This CDR3 is CASSLPLGFGAQETQYF. CDR3 DNA: TGTGCCAGCAGCCTCCCGCTAGGTTTCGGCGCCCAAGAGACCCAGTACTTC.

This clone was seen more than once but under ten times. This chain joins TRBV19 and TRBJ1-2; TRBD1 agrees at 7 bases. The germline V gene encodes CDR1 LNHDA and CDR2 SQIVND (reference sequence). The V segment lost 7 bases and the J segment 4 bases; nucleotides outside the gene matches: 0. There are 11 residues in the CDR3. CDR3 DNA: TGTGCCAGTACAGGGGGCTATGGCTACACCTTC. Protein sequence: CASTGGYGYTF.

DNA for the CDR3: TGTGCCTGGAGTGCCGGGACAGGGGGGAATCAGCCCCAGCATTTT. Its translation is CAWSAGTGGNQPQHF. The V and J genes are TRBV30 and TRBJ1-5, with 11 bases matching TRBD1. This CDR3 is built from 15 residues. Germline V gives CDR1 GTSNPN, CDR2 SVGIG (reference sequence). The V segment lost 1 base and the J segment 4 bases; nucleotides outside the gene matches: 3. The whole variable domain, remainder taken from reference TRBV30 and TRBJ1-5, is SQTIHQWPATLVQPVGSPLSLECTVEGTSNPNLYWYRQAAGRGLQLLFYSVGIGQISSEVPQNLSASRPQDRQFILSSKKLLLSDSGFYLCAWSAGTGGNQPQHFGDGTRLSIL.

This chain links TRBV4-2 with TRBJ1-5; 9 bases match TRBD1. The germline V gene encodes CDR1 LGHNA and CDR2 YNFKEQ. The CDR3 consists of 16 residues. Trimming took 0 bases from V and 1 from J; bases not matched to a gene: 1. The CDR3, as DNA: TGTGCCAGCAGCCAAGAGGGACAGGGAAGCAATCAGCCCCAGCATTTT. Its translation: CASSQEGQGSNQPQHF.

V usage is TRBV14 and J usage is TRBJ2-1; D tentatively reads TRBD1 or TRBD2 (6 bases each). V shed 3 bases and J shed 3 bases, with 12 bases lying between them. Germline V gene sequence: CDR1 SGHDN, CDR2 FVKESK. The CDR3 contains 15 residues. The CDR3 region is CASSQWGANYNEQFF. The CDR3 coding sequence is TGTGCCAGCAGCCAGTGGGGGGCTAACTACAATGAGCAGTTCTTC.

This clone turned up a few times. CDR3 region: CAISDQGEDTQYF. The CDR3 nucleotides are TGTGCCATCAGTGATCAGGGCGAAGATACGCAGTATTTT. The chain has TRBV10-3 and TRBJ2-3; D might be TRBD1 (5 bases). Trimming removed 3 bases from V and 5 bases from J, with 9 bases in between. The CDR3 runs to 13 residues. Germline loops: CDR1 ENHRY, CDR2 SYGVKD.

The genes are TRBV7-2 and TRBJ2-7; perhaps TRBD2 as D (5 bases). The V end was cut by 2 bases, the J end by 5 bases, with 16 bases between. The CDR3 totals 15 residues. Germline V gene lookup returns CDR1 SGHTA and CDR2 FQGNSA. The CDR3 bases are TGTGCCAGCAGCTTATCGGGAATGGGAGTAGACGAGCAGTACTTC. Translation: CASSLSGMGVDEQYF.

V is TRBV5-6 and J is TRBJ2-3; possibly TRBD1 for D (8 bases). The germline CDR1 and CDR2 sequences are SGHDT and YYEEEE. The germline V and J ends were trimmed by 3 bases and 2 bases, with 22 bases remaining between them. The CDR3 contains 18 residues. The CDR3 DNA is TGTGCCAGCAGCTCGACAGGGGACTACAAGATTTACACAGATACGCAGTATTTT. Translating gives CASSSTGDYKIYTDTQYF.

CDR3 DNA sequence: TGTGCCAGCAGCCAGATATATGGCTACACCTTC. This gives the protein CASSQIYGYTF. This chain joins TRBV9 and TRBJ1-2, with unresolved D. This CDR3 is built from 11 residues. CDR1 is SGDLS, CDR2 YYNGEE, per germline. Trimming removed 4 bases from V and 5 bases from J, with 6 bases in between.

CDR3 amino acids: CASSPRQGVESPLHF. CDR3 nucleotides: TGTGCCAGCAGCCCTCGACAGGGGGTAGAATCACCCCTCCACTTT. The chain is built from TRBV7-6 and TRBJ1-6; the match to TRBD1 covers 9 bases. The germline CDR1 and CDR2 sequences are SGHVS and FNYEAQ. J lost 10 bases, V lost 5 bases, and 9 bases had no gene match. This CDR3 spans 15 amino acids.

J is TRBJ2-1 and V is TRBV6-5; TRBD1 aligns across 8 bases. This CDR3 has 14 amino acids. The germline gives CDR1 MNHEY, CDR2 SVGAGI. Unmatched junction bases numbered 4, after V lost 0 bases and J lost 9 bases. The CDR3 loop reads CASSYSTGAGEQFF. Written as DNA, the CDR3 is TGTGCCAGCAGTTACTCGACAGGGGCCGGTGAGCAGTTCTTC.

The CDR3 DNA follows: TGTGCCAGTAGTCGGGAAACCGGGACAGACCGAAATGAGCAGTTCTTC. Translation: CASSRETGTDRNEQFF. The rearrangement links TRBV19 to TRBJ2-1, with 7 bases fitting TRBD1. Germline CDR1 and CDR2: LNHDA and SQIVND (reference sequence). Germline trimming cut 5 bases from V and 7 bases from J; bases unmatched to any gene: 14. The CDR3 spans 16 residues.

V usage is TRBV5-1 and J usage is TRBJ2-5, with 14 bases identical to TRBD2. Trimming cost V 0 bases and J 4 bases; bases outside gene matches: 2. CDR1 is SGHRS, CDR2 YFSETQ, per germline. The CDR3 extends over 16 amino acids. This chain's CDR3 is CASSLGLAGGRETQYF. CDR3 DNA sequence: TGCGCCAGCAGCTTGGGACTAGCGGGGGGGCGAGAGACCCAGTACTTC.

In its sample, this clone was seen once. The chain is built from TRBV25-1 and TRBJ1-2; D possibly corresponds to TRBD1 (5 bases). Germline CDR1 MGHDK, CDR2 SYGVNS. CDR3 length: 15 amino acids. Between the trimmed V and J ends, which lost 4 bases and 3 bases, there was a span of 15 bases. The CDR3 nucleotides read TGTGCCAGCAGTGCATCACCGGGACTCGACTATGGCTACACCTTC. Encoded protein: CASSASPGLDYGYTF.

The genes are TRBV7-3 and TRBJ2-2; 9 nucleotides line up with TRBD1. Germline loops: CDR1 SGHTA, CDR2 FQGTGA. The CDR3 loop spans 16 amino acids. The V and J ends lost 5 bases and 5 bases, in that order; junction bases with no gene match: 9. The CDR3 protein is CASSDRTGARTGELFF. DNA for the CDR3: TGTGCCAGCAGCGATCGGACAGGGGCGAGAACCGGGGAGCTGTTTTTT.

This chain links TRBV5-5 with TRBJ1-2; 7 nucleotides line up with TRBD1. There are 17 residues in the CDR3. The V gene end was trimmed by 2 bases and the J gene end by 3 bases; junction bases not matched to a gene: 13. The germline gives CDR1 SGHKS, CDR2 YYEKEE (reference sequence). The DNA for the CDR3 is TGTGCCAGCAGCTTTGGGTCAGGGGGACACCTAGACTATGGCTACACCTTC. Translation gives CASSFGSGGHLDYGYTF.

CDR3 loop: CASSEGPQETQYF. Here the CDR3 DNA reads TGTGCCAGCAGCGAGGGACCGCAAGAGACCCAGTACTTC. The chain joins TRBV7-8 to TRBJ2-5, with D perhaps assigned TRBD1 or TRBD2 (5 bases each). Trimming cost V 5 bases and J 2 bases, with 9 bases left between them. The CDR3 contains 13 residues. CDR1 is SGHVS and CDR2 is FQNEAQ in the germline V gene.

The V call is TRBV30, the J call TRBJ2-5; D is tentatively TRBD1 or TRBD2 (5 bases each). CDR1 is GTSNPN, CDR2 SVGIG, per germline (reference sequence). The CDR3 extends over 12 amino acids. The V gene lost 1 base and the J gene lost 4 bases, with 7 bases spanning the gap. The CDR3 sequence is CAWSAGPETQYF. The CDR3 DNA reads as TGTGCCTGGAGTGCGGGGCCAGAGACCCAGTACTTC.

J is TRBJ2-7 and V is TRBV29-1; 7 bases match TRBD1. The germline CDR1 and CDR2 sequences are SQVTM and ANQGSEA. Trimming cost V 3 bases and J 3 bases; bases outside gene matches: 2. The CDR3 contains 12 residues. DNA of the CDR3: TGCAGCGTTGATCGACAGGGCTACGAGCAGTACTTC. Protein sequence: CSVDRQGYEQYF.

This clone has just a few counts. This chain links TRBV7-9 with TRBJ1-5, with D tentatively TRBD1 (6 bases). Germline CDR1 SEHNR, CDR2 FQNEAQ (reference sequence). The CDR3 spans 15 residues. The V and J ends lost 1 base and 7 bases respectively, with 14 bases between them. The chain's CDR3 is CASSLGLGAGQPQHF. The CDR3 nucleotides read TGTGCCAGCAGCTTAGGCTTGGGGGCCGGACAGCCCCAGCATTTT.

The chain employs TRBV5-1 and TRBJ2-5; TRBD2 aligns across 12 bases. CDR1 and CDR2 from the germline V gene are SGHRS and YFSETQ. V gave up 4 bases and J gave up 4 bases; unmatched junction bases: 5. This CDR3 region has 15 residues. The CDR3 region is CASSETSGSGETQYF. CDR3 in DNA: TGCGCCAGCAGCGAGACTAGCGGGAGTGGAGAGACCCAGTACTTC.

The rearrangement joins TRBV7-3 to TRBJ2-4, with TRBD2 as a possible D gene (6 bases). Trimming stripped 5 bases from V and 1 base from J, with 18 bases between. From germline, CDR1 is SGHTA and CDR2 FQGTGA. The CDR3 consists of 17 residues. The CDR3 DNA reads as TGTGCCAGCAGCCGAACTATCGAGGGACTTGCCAAAAACATTCAGTACTTC. Translating it yields CASSRTIEGLAKNIQYF.

The J gene is TRBJ1-1, the V gene TRBV2; tentative D call: TRBD1 (6 bases). Trimming pared 6 bases from V and 4 bases from J, leaving 12 bases between. The CDR3 sequence is 13 residues long. Germline CDR1 reads SNHLY; CDR2 reads FYNNEI. CDR3 DNA sequence: TGTGCCAGCAGAGACAGGTCGGGCACTGAAGCTTTCTTT. Translation gives CASRDRSGTEAFF.

This chain links TRBV18 with TRBJ2-7; 7 nucleotides agree with TRBD2. Trimming at V came to 6 bases and at J to 4 bases, leaving 9 bases not matched to a gene. CDR1 is KGHSH and CDR2 is LQKENI in the germline V gene. This CDR3 is 14 amino acids long. The CDR3 protein is CASSRGRARYEQYF. The CDR3 nucleotides read TGTGCCAGCTCTCGTGGGAGGGCGAGATACGAGCAGTACTTC.